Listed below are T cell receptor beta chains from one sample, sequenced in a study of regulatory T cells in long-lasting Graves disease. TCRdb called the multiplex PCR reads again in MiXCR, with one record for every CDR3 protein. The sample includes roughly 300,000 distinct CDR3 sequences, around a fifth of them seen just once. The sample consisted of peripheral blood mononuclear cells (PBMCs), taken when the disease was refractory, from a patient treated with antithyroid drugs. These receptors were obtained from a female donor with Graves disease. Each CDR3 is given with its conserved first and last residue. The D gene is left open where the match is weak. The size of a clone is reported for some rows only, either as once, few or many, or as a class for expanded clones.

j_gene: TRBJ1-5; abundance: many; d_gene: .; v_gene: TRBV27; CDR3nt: TGTGCCAGCAGTTTAGGGGGTCGTCATCAGCCCCAGCATTTT; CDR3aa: CASSLGGRHQPQHF
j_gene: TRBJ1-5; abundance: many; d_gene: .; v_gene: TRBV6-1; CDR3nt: TGTGCCAAAGTACAGCATCAGCCCCAGCATTTT; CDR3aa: CAKVQHQPQHF
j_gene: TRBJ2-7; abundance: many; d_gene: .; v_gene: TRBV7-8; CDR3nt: TGTGCCAGCAGCTTAAGTAAAGGGGTCGAGCAGTACTTC; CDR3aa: CASSLSKGVEQYF
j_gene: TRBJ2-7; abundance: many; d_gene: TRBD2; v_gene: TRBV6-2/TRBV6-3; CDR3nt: TGTGCCAGCTCTAGCGGGGTAGCCTACGAGCAGTACTTC; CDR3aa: CASSSGVAYEQYF
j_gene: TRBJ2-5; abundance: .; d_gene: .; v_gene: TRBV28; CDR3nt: .; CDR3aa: CASSGSFYGYTFGSGTQYF
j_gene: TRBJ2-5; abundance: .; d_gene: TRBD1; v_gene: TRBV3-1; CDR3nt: TGTGCCAGCAGCCAAGAAGGGTGGGGACAGAACCAACTCCAAGAGACCCAGTACTTC; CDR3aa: CASSQEGWGQNQLQETQYF
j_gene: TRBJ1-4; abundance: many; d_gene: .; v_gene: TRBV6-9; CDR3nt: TGTGCCAGCAGTTACTCTGGAGGGACTAATGAAAAACTGTTTTTT; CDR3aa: CASSYSGGTNEKLFF
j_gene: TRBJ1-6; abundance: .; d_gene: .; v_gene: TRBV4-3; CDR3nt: TGCGCCAGCAGCCAAGTTTACAGGGTTGCAGGATCACCCCTCCACTTT; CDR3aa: CASSQVYRVAGSPLHF
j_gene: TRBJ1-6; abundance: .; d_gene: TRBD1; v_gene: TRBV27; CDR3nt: TGTGCCAGCAGTTTAGTCCCACCAGGGGGCGGTTCACCCCTCCACTTT; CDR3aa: CASSLVPPGGGSPLHF
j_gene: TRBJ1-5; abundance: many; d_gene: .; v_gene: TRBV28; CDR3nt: TGTGCCAGCAGTTTCCGCCGGGGGGTCAATCAGCCCCAGCATTTT; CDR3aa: CASSFRRGVNQPQHF
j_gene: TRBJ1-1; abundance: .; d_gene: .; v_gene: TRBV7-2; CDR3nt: TGTGCCAGCAGCTTAGTAACTGCAGGGAACACTGAAGCTTTCTTT; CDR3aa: CASSLVTAGNTEAFF
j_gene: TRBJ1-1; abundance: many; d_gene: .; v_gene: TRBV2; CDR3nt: TGTGCCAGCAGTGAAACACACACTGAAGCTTTCTTT; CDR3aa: CASSETHTEAFF
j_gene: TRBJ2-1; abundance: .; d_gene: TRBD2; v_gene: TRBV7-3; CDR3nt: TGTGCCAGCAGCTTAAGTAGGCTAGCGGGGGGCAATGAGCAGTTCTTC; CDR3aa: CASSLSRLAGGNEQFF
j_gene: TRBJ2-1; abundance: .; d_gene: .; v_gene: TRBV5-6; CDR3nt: TGTGCCAGCAGCTCTCACCCGGGGGACTACAATGAGCAGTTCTTC; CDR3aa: CASSSHPGDYNEQFF
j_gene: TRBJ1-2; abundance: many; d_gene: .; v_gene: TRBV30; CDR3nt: TGTGCCAGGCGCTCCGGGGGTGACTACACCTTC; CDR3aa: CARRSGGDYTF
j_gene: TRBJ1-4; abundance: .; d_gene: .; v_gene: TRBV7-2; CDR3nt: TGTGCCAGCAGCTTAGGGGGGGCTACGACTAATGAAAAACTGTTTTTT; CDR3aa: CASSLGGATTNEKLFF
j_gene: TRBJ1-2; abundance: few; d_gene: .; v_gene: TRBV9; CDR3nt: TGTGCCAGCAGCCCCCCAAGGCCCAACTATGGCTACACCTTC; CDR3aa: CASSPPRPNYGYTF
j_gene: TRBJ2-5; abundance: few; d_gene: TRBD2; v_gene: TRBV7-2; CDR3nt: TGTGCCAGCTCCGCCGAGGAGCGGGGGGGGTGGGAGACCCAGTACTTC; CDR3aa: CASSAEERGGWETQYF